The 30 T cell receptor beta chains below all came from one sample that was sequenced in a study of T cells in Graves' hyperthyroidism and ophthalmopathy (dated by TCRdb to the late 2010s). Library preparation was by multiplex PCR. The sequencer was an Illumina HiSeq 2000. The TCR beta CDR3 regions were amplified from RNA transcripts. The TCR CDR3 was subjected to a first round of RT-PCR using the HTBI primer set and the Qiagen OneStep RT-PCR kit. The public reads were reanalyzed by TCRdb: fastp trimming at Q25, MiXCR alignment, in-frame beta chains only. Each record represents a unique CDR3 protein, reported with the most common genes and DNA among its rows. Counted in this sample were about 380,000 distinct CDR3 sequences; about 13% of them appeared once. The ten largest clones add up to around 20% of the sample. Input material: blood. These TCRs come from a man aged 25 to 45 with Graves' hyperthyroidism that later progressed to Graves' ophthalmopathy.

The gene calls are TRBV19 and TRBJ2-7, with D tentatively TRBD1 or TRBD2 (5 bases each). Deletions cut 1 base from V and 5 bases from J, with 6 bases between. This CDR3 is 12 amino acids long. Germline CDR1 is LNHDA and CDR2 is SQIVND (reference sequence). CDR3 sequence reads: CASSIGGHEQYF. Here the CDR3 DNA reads TGTGCCAGTAGTATAGGGGGACACGAGCAGTACTTC.

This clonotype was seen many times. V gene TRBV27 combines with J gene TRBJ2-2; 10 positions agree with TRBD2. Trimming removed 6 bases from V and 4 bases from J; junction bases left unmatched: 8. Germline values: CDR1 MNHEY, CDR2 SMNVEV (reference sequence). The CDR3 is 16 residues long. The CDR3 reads CASRFSGGAFTGELFF. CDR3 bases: TGTGCCAGCAGATTCAGCGGGGGGGCCTTCACCGGGGAGCTGTTTTTT.

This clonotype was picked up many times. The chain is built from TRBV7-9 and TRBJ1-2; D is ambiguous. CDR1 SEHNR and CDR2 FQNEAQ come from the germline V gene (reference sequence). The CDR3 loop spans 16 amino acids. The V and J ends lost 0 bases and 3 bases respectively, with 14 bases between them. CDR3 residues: CASSLAGTTPDYGYTF. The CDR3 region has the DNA TGTGCCAGCAGCTTAGCGGGTACTACACCTGACTATGGCTACACCTTC.

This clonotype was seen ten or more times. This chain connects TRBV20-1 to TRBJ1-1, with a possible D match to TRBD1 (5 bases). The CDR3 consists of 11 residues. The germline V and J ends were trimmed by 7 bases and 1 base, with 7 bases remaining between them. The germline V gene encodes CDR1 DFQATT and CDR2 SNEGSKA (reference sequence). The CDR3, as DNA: TGCAGTGTTGGGGGGAACACTGAAGCTTTCTTT. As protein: CSVGGNTEAFF.

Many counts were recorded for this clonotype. DNA for the CDR3: TGTGCCAGCAGTTTAAACGGGCCAACCTATGGCTACACCTTC. Translated, it gives CASSLNGPTYGYTF. The chain is built from TRBV28 and TRBJ1-2; no clear D gene. Trimming took 2 bases from V and 4 from J, leaving 11 bases between them. The germline V gene encodes CDR1 MDHEN and CDR2 SYDVKM. There are 14 residues in the CDR3.

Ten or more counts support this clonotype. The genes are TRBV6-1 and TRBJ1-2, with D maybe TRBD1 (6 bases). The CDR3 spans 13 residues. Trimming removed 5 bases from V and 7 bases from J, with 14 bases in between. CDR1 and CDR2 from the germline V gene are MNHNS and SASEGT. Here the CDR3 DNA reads TGTGCCAGCAGTCTTGGGGGGCAAGGTGGCTACACCTTC. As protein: CASSLGGQGGYTF.

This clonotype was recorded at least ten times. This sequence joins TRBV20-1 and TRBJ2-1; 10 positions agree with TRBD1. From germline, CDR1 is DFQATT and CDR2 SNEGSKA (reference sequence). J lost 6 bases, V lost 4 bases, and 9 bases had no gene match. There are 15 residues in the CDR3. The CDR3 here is CSAMGWDRGSNEQFF. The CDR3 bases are TGCAGTGCTATGGGGTGGGACAGGGGTAGCAATGAGCAGTTCTTC.

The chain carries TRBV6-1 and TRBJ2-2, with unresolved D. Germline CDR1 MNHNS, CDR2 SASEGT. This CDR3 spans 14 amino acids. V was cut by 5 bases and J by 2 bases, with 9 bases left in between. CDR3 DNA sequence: TGTGCCAGCAGTAGCTTTACAAACACCGGGGAGCTGTTTTTT. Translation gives CASSSFTNTGELFF.

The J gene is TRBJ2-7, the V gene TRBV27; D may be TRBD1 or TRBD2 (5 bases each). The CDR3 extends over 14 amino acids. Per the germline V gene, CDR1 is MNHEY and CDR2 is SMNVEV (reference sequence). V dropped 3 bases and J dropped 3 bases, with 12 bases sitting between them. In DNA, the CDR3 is TGTGCCAGCAGTTTGGGGCGGGTTGGCTACGAGCAGTACTTC. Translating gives CASSLGRVGYEQYF.

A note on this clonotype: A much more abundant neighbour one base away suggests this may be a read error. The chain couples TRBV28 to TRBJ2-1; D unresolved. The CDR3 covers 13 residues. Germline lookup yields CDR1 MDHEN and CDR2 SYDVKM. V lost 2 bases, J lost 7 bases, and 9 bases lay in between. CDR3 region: CASSLPVQNEQFF. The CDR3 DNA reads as TGTGCCAGCAGTTTACCTGTTCAGAATGAGCAGTTCTTC. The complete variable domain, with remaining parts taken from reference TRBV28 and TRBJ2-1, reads DVKVTQSSRYLVKRTGEKVFLECVQDMDHENMFWYRQDPGLGLRLIYFSYDVKMKEKGDIPEGYSVSREKKERFSLILESASTNQTSMYLCASSLPVQNEQFFGPGTRLTVL.

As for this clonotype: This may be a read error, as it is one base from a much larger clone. CDR3 protein: CACSQDRTTYNEQFF. CDR3 nucleotides: TGTGCCTGCAGCCAAGATAGGACAACCTACAATGAGCAGTTCTTC. V gene TRBV3-1 combines with J gene TRBJ2-1; a possible D gene is TRBD1 (5 bases). The CDR3 extends over 15 amino acids. The germline V gene encodes CDR1 LGHDT and CDR2 YNNKEL (reference sequence).

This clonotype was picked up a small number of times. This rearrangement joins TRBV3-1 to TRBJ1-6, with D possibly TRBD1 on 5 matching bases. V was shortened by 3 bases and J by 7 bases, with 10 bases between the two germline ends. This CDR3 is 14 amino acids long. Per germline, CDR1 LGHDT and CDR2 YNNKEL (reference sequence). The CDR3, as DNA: TGTGCCAGCAGCCAGCCGGGACTGAATTCACCCCTCCACTTT. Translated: CASSQPGLNSPLHF.

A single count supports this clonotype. CDR3 residues: CASRAASYNEQFF. The CDR3 nucleotides read TGCGCCAGCAGAGCGGCTTCCTACAATGAGCAGTTCTTC. The genes are TRBV10-2 and TRBJ2-1, with D possibly matching TRBD2 (5 bases). Germline V CDR1 and CDR2: WSHSY, SAAADI. The length of the CDR3 is 13 residues. The V and J ends lost 6 bases and 1 base respectively, with 7 bases between them.

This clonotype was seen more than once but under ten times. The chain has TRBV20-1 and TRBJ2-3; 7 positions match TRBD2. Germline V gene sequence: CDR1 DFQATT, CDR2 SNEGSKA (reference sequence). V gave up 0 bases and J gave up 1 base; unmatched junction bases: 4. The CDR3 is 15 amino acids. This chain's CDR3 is CSARDHRGGTDTQYF. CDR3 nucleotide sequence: TGCAGTGCTAGAGATCACCGGGGGGGCACAGATACGCAGTATTTT.

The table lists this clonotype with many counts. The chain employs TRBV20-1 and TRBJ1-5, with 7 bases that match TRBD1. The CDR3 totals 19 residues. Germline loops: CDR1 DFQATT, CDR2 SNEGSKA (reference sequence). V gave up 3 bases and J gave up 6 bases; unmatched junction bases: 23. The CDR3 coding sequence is TGCAGTGCTAGCCCCGGGGTATGGTCCCACAGGGGTTGGGGTCAGCCCCAGCATTTT. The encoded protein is CSASPGVWSHRGWGQPQHF.

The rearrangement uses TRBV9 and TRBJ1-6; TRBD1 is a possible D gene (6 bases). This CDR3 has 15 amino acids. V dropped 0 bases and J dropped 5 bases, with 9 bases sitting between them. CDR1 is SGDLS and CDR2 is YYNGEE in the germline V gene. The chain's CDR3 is CASSVEGGNNSPLHF. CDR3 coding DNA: TGTGCCAGCAGCGTAGAAGGGGGGAATAATTCACCCCTCCACTTT.

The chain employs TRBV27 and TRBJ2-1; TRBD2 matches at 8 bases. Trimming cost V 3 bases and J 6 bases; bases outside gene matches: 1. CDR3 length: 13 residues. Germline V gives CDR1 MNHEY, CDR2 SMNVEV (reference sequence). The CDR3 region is CASSFGGGNEQFF. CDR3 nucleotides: TGTGCCAGCAGTTTCGGGGGGGGCAATGAGCAGTTCTTC.

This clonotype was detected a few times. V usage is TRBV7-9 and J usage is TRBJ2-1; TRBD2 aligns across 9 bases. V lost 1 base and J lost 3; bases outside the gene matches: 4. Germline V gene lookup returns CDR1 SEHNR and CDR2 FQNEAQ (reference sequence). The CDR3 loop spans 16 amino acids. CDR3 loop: CASSLEGSGGYNEQFF. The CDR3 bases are TGTGCCAGCAGCTTAGAGGGTAGCGGGGGCTACAATGAGCAGTTCTTC.

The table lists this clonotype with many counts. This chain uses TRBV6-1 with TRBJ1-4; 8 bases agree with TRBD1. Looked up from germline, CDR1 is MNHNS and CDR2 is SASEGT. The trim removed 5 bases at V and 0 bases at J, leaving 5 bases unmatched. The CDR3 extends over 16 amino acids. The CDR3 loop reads CASSKTGESTNEKLFF. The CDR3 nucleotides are TGTGCCAGCAGTAAGACAGGGGAATCAACTAATGAAAAACTGTTTTTT.

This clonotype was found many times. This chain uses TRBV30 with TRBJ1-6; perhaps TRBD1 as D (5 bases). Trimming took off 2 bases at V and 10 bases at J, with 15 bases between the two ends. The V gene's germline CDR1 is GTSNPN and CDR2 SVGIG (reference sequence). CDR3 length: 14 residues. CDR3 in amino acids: CAWSWDGRNSPLHF. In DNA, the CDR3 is TGTGCCTGGAGTTGGGACGGACGGAACTCACCCCTCCACTTT.

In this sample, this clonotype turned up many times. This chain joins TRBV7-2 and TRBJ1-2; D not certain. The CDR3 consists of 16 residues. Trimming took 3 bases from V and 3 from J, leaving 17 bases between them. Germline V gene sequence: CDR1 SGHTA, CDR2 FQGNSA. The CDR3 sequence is CASSFALSGVHYGYTF. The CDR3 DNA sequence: TGTGCCAGCAGCTTCGCCCTAAGCGGTGTGCACTATGGCTACACCTTC.

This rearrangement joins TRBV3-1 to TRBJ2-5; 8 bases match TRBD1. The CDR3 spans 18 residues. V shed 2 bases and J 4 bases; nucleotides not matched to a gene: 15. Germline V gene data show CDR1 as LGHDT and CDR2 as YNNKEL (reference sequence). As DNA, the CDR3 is TGTGCCAGCAGCCAATCCCCCCGCCAGGGGGCAATCGCAGAGACCCAGTACTTC. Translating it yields CASSQSPRQGAIAETQYF.

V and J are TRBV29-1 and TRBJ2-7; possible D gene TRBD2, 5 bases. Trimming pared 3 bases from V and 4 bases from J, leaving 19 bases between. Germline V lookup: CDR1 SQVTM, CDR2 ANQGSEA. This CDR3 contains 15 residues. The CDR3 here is CSVEEVPSGRYEQYF. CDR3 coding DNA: TGCAGCGTTGAGGAGGTGCCTTCGGGAAGGTACGAGCAGTACTTC.

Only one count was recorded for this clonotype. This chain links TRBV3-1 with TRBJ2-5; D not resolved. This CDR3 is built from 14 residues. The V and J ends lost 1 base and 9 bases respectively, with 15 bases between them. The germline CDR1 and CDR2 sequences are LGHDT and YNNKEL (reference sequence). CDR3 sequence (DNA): TGTGCCAGCAGCCAAGCTCCCACCCCCCCCCCCCAGTACTTC. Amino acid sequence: CASSQAPTPPPQYF.

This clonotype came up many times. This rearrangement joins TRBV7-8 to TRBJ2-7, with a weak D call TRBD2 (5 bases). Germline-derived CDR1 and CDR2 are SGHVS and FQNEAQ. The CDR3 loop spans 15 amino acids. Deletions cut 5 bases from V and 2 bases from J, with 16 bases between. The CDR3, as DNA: TGTGCCAGCAGCCTAACGAGGGTGTTTACCTACGAGCAGTACTTC. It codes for CASSLTRVFTYEQYF.

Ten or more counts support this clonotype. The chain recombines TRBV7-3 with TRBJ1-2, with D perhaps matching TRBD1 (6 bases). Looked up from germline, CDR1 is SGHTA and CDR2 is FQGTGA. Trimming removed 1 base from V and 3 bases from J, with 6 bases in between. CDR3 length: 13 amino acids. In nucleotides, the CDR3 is TGTGCCAGCAGCTTAAACAGGGACTATGGCTACACCTTC. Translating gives CASSLNRDYGYTF.

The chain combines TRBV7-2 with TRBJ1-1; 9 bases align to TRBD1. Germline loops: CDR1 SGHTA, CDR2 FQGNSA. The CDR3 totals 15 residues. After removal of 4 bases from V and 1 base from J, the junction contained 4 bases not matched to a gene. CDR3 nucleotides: TGTGCCAGCAGCTCCGGACAGGGGCCGAACACTGAAGCTTTCTTT. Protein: CASSSGQGPNTEAFF. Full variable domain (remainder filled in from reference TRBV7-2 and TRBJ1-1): GAGVSQSPSNKVTEKGKDVELRCDPISGHTALYWYRQSLGQGLEFLIYFQGNSAPDKSGLPSDRFSAERTGGSVSTLTIQRTQQEDSAVYLCASSSGQGPNTEAFFGQGTRLTVV.

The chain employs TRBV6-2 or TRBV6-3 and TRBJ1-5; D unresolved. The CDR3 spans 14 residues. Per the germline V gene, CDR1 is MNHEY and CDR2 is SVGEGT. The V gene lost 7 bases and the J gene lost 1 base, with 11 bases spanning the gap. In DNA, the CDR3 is TGTGCCAGCAAGGTAAGGGCAAGCAATCAGCCCCAGCATTTT. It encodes CASKVRASNQPQHF.

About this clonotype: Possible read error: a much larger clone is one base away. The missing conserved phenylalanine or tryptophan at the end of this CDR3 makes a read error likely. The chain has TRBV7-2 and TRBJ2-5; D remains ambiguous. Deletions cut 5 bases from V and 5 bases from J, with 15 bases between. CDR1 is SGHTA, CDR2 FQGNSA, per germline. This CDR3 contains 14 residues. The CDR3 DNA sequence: TGTGCCAGCAGCCCCCTCGGTCTTCGGGAGACCCAGTACTCC. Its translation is CASSPLGLRETQYS.

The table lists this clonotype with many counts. The CDR3 region is CASTQAGANSPLHF. The CDR3 DNA sequence: TGTGCCAGCACCCAGGCGGGGGCCAATTCACCCCTCCACTTT. The chain uses TRBV2 and TRBJ1-6; D is possibly TRBD1 (6 bases). V dropped 7 bases and J dropped 7 bases, with 14 bases sitting between them. The CDR3 spans 14 residues. Germline CDR1 and CDR2: SNHLY and FYNNEI.